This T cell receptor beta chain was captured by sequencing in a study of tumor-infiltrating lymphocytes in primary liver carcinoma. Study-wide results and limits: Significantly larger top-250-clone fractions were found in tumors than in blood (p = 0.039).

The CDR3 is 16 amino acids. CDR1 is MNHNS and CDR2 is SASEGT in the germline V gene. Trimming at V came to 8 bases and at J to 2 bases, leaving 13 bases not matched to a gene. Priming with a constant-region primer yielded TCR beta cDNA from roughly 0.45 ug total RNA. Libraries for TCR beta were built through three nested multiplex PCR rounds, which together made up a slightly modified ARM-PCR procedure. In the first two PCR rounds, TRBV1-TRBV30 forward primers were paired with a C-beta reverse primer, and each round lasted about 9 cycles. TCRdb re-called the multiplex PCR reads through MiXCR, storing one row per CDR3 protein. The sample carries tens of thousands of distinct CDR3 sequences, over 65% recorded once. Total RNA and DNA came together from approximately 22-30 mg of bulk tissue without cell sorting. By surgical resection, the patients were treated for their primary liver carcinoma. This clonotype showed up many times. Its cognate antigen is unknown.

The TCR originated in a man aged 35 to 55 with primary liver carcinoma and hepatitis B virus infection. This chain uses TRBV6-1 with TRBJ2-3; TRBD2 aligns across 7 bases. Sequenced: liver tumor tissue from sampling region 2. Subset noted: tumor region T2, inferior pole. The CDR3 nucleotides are TGTGCCAGCGGGGTTTCTAGCGGTTCCCCCACAGATACGCAGTATTTT. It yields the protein CASGVSSGSPTDTQYF.